These 9 T cell receptor beta chains came from one sample sequenced in a study of OX40 agonist ivuxolimab in advanced cancers. The protocol was immunoSEQ multiplex PCR, while the TCRdb copy is restricted to in-frame clones and leaves out a portion. The table has more than 65,000 clones, less than 90% seen once. The sample here was CD4+ or CD8+ T cells sorted from blood, taken in a trial of the OX40 agonist ivuxolimab. Receptor source: an adult with an advanced solid tumor such as melanoma, head and neck, liver or kidney cancer.

The genes are TRBV4-1 and TRBJ2-7, with 9 bases lining up with TRBD2. This CDR3 comprises 16 residues. Per germline, CDR1 MGHRA and CDR2 YSYEKL. V shed 0 bases and J 4 bases; nucleotides not matched to a gene: 7. CDR3 in DNA: TGCGCCAGCAGCCAAGACTCGGCGGGGGGGCGATACGAGCAGTACTTC. Protein: CASSQDSAGGRYEQYF.

This chain uses TRBV19 with TRBJ2-3; D is perhaps TRBD1 (6 bases). This CDR3 spans 15 amino acids. The germline gives CDR1 LNHDA, CDR2 SQIVND (reference sequence). Trimming removed 3 bases from V and 0 bases from J, with 10 bases in between. The CDR3 DNA reads TGTGCCAGTAGTATCACAGGGTGGAGCACAGATACGCAGTATTTT. Amino acids: CASSITGWSTDTQYF.

The chain combines TRBV4-1 with TRBJ1-6, with D tentatively TRBD1 (5 bases). The CDR3 loop spans 15 amino acids. Germline V gene sequence: CDR1 MGHRA, CDR2 YSYEKL. V lost 0 bases to trimming and J lost 10 bases, with 13 bases between them. CDR3: CASSQDPAGRSPLHF. CDR3 DNA sequence: TGCGCCAGCAGCCAAGACCCGGCAGGGAGATCACCCCTCCACTTT.

This rearrangement joins TRBV4-3 to TRBJ1-5; D is possibly TRBD1 (5 bases). The V end lost 10 bases, the J end lost 4 bases, and 14 bases lay between the germline ends. The CDR3 extends over 13 amino acids. The germline V gene has CDR1 LGHNA and CDR2 YSLEER. The CDR3 bases are TGCGCCATTCCCCGGGACGGTAATCAGCCCCAGCATTTT. Amino acid sequence: CAIPRDGNQPQHF.

The chain combines TRBV7-2 with TRBJ2-3; perhaps D is TRBD1 or TRBD2 (6 bases each). Germline CDR1 is SGHTA and CDR2 is FQGNSA. Trimming pared 8 bases from V and 1 base from J, leaving 16 bases between. CDR3 length: 15 residues. CDR3 sequence: CASGQWGAGTDTQYF. The DNA for the CDR3 is TGTGCCAGCGGCCAATGGGGGGCCGGCACAGATACGCAGTATTTT.

The chain couples TRBV28 to TRBJ1-6; 9 bases match TRBD1. CDR3 length: 13 amino acids. Germline V gene sequence: CDR1 MDHEN, CDR2 SYDVKM. Trimming removed 8 bases from V and 7 bases from J; junction bases left unmatched: 3. As DNA, the CDR3 is TGTGCCAGCCGGGGACAGGGAAATTCACCCCTCCACTTT. Protein product: CASRGQGNSPLHF.

This chain connects TRBV5-6 to TRBJ1-1, with D hard to call. The CDR3 runs 15 residues. Germline V gives CDR1 SGHDT, CDR2 YYEEEE. V was clipped by 5 bases and J by 4 bases, with 18 bases between them. This CDR3 reads CASSPLWAKGTEAFF. CDR3 DNA: TGTGCCAGCAGTCCTTTATGGGCTAAGGGCACTGAAGCTTTCTTT.

The chain is built from TRBV4-2 and TRBJ2-7; 14 bases line up with TRBD2. The CDR3 sequence is 16 residues long. V dropped 2 bases and J dropped 5; count of bases not matched to a gene: 5. The V gene's germline CDR1 is LGHNA and CDR2 YNFKEQ. CDR3 protein: CASSQTGLAGGHEQYF. The CDR3, as DNA: TGTGCCAGCAGCCAAACCGGACTAGCGGGGGGCCACGAGCAGTACTTC.

CDR3 in DNA: TGTGCCAGCAGCTTTCACGGGGGGGCCGGAGAGACCCAGTACTTC. Its translation is CASSFHGGAGETQYF. The chain employs TRBV7-3 and TRBJ2-5; 8 bases are a match to TRBD2. This CDR3 is built from 15 residues. CDR1 is SGHTA, CDR2 FQGTGA, per germline. V was pared by 3 bases and J by 4 bases, with 7 bases of the junction left unmatched. The variable domain in full, completed from reference TRBV7-3 and TRBJ2-5, reads GAGVSQTPSNKVTEKGKYVELRCDPISGHTALYWYRQSLGQGPEFLIYFQGTGAADDSGLPNDRFFAVRPEGSVSTLKIQRTERGDSAVYLCASSFHGGAGETQYFGPGTRLLVL.